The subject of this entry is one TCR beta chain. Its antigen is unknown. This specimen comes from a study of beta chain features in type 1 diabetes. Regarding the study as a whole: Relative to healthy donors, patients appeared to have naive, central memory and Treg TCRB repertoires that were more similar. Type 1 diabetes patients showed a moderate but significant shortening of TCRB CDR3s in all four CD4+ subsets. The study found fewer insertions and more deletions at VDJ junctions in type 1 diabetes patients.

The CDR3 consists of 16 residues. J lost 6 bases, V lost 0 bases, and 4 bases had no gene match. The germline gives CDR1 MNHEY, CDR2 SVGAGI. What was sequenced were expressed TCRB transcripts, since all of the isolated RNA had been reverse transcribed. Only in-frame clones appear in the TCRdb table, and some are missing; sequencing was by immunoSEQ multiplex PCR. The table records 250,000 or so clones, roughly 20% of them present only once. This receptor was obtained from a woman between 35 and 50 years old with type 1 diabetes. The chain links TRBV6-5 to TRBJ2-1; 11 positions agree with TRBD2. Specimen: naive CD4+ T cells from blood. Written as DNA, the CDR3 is TGTGCCAGCAGTTACTCGCGACTAGCGGGGAGCAATGAGCAGTTCTTC. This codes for CASSYSRLAGSNEQFF.